The 2 T cell receptor beta chains reported below all come from one sample, sequenced in a study of OX40 agonist ivuxolimab in advanced cancers. TCRdb keeps only in-frame clones here, not all; method: immunoSEQ multiplex PCR. The sample shows 45,000 or so clones, approximately 91% of them seen only once. Source: CD4+ or CD8+ T cells sorted from blood, taken in a trial of the OX40 agonist ivuxolimab. Receptors originate from an adult with an advanced solid tumor such as melanoma, head and neck, liver or kidney cancer.

The chain has TRBV7-9 and TRBJ1-1; no reliable D call. Trimming took off 2 bases at V and 5 bases at J, with 9 bases between the two ends. Per germline, CDR1 SEHNR and CDR2 FQNEAQ (reference sequence). The CDR3 loop spans 13 amino acids. CDR3 loop: CASSLREGTEAFF. Here the CDR3 DNA reads TGTGCCAGCAGCTTAAGGGAAGGGACTGAAGCTTTCTTT.

The chain recombines TRBV5-3 with TRBJ1-2; maybe TRBD1 (6 bases). Being an ORF, TRBV5-3 has a function that is uncertain. Between the trimmed V and J ends, which lost 4 bases and 8 bases, there was a span of 15 bases. This CDR3 comprises 13 residues. The CDR3 DNA reads as TGTGCCAGAAGCCTGGGGACATTTGGCGGCTACACCTTC. As protein: CARSLGTFGGYTF.